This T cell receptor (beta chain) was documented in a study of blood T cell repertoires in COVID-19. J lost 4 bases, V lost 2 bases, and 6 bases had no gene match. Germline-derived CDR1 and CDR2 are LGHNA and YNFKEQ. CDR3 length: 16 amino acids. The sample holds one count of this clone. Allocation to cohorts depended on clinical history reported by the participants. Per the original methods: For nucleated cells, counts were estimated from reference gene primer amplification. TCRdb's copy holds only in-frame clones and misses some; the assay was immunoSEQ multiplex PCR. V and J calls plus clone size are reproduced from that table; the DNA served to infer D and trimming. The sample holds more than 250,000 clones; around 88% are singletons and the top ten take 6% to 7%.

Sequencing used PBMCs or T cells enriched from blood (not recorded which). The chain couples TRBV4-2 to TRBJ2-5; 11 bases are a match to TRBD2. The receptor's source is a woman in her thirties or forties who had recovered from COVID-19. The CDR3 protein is CASSQISGRAGETQYF. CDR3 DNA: TGTGCCAGCAGCCAAATTAGCGGGAGGGCCGGAGAGACCCAGTACTTC.